This entry lists 23 T cell receptor beta chains sequenced from one sample in a study of tumor and adjacent non-tumor tissue in lung cancer. TCRbeta libraries were built with three rounds of nested PCR, modified from ARM-PCR. Using its own MiXCR run on the multiplex PCR reads, TCRdb lists one record per CDR3 protein. The sample lists approximately 120,000 distinct CDR3 sequences; roughly 75% were seen once. The template was RNA from unsorted bulk tissue. The sequencing input was lung tumor tissue. The source of these receptors is a woman aged 55-70 years with non-small cell lung cancer.

This rearrangement joins TRBV6-2 or TRBV6-3 to TRBJ1-5; 7 positions match TRBD1. The end of the DNA is better explained by TRBJ2-3, so the J call may be wrong. The CDR3 is 17 amino acids. Germline V CDR1 and CDR2: MNHEY, SVGEGT. The CDR3 loop reads CASSLQGTAGGNQPQYF. The CDR3 bases are TGTGCCAGCAGTTTACAGGGGACGGCTGGAGGCAATCAGCCCCAGTATTTT.

This clonotype was recorded many times. The chain carries TRBV10-3 and TRBJ2-7, with D possibly matching TRBD2 (5 bases). The germline gives CDR1 ENHRY, CDR2 SYGVKD. Trimming took off 11 bases at V and 4 bases at J, with 15 bases between the two ends. The CDR3 runs to 12 residues. The CDR3 region is CAHGKSRYEQYF. CDR3 in DNA: TGTGCCCACGGGAAGTCCCGTTACGAGCAGTACTTC.

Concerning this clonotype itself: Possible read error: a much larger clone is one base away. This chain joins TRBV6-1 and TRBJ2-1; no firm D call. From germline, CDR1 is MNHNS and CDR2 SASEGT. With 7 bases removed from V and 7 bases from J, the gap between germline ends came to 17 bases. This CDR3 has 14 amino acids. Written as DNA, the CDR3 is TGTGCCAGCAATGATCGGCTAGAACGGAATGAGCAGTTCTTC. As protein: CASNDRLERNEQFF.

The V and J genes are TRBV28 and TRBJ1-1; 9 nucleotides agree with TRBD1. After removal of 5 bases from V and 6 bases from J, the junction contained 13 bases not matched to a gene. The CDR3 is 16 amino acids. Germline CDR1 is MDHEN and CDR2 is SYDVKM. The CDR3: CASSLTPGQGKPEAFF. The CDR3 DNA reads as TGTGCCAGCAGTCTGACCCCAGGACAGGGGAAGCCTGAAGCTTTCTTT.

As concerns this clonotype: Being one base from a much bigger clone, this may be a read error. The chain carries TRBV12-3 or TRBV12-4 and TRBJ2-2; 7 bases match TRBD2. V shed 7 bases and J 4 bases; nucleotides not matched to a gene: 6. The CDR3 has 14 amino acids. The CDR3 loop is CASIAGVTTGELFF. In DNA, the CDR3 is TGTGCCAGCATCGCGGGAGTCACCACCGGGGAGCTGTTTTTT.

Turning to this clonotype: Lacking the conserved final phenylalanine or tryptophan, this CDR3 likely reflects a read error. V usage is TRBV11-2 and J usage is TRBJ1-1; D is ambiguous. This CDR3 has 13 amino acids. CDR1 is SGHAT, CDR2 FQNNGV, per germline. With 3 bases removed from V and 5 bases from J, the gap between germline ends came to 10 bases. The CDR3 coding sequence is TGTGCCAGCAGCTTTACCCAGAATACTGAAGCTTTCCTC. This gives the protein CASSFTQNTEAFL.

With regard to this clonotype: Relative to the germline gene, one junction end is altered; a read error may explain this. The J gene is TRBJ2-2, the V gene TRBV6-6, with D tentatively TRBD1 or TRBD2 (5 bases each). CDR3 length equals 16 residues. Germline CDR1 reads MNHNY; CDR2 reads SVGAGI (reference sequence). The CDR3 reads CASSAKGLRNTGKLFF. The DNA for the CDR3 is TGTGCCAGCAGTGCCAAGGGGCTACGGAACACCGGGAAGCTGTTTTTT.

This clonotype was recorded many times. The V gene is TRBV6-5, the J gene TRBJ1-4; unclear D gene. V was shortened by 3 bases and J by 13 bases, with 21 bases between the two germline ends. Germline V CDR1 and CDR2: MNHEY, SVGAGI. CDR3 length: 15 amino acids. This chain's CDR3 is CASSYSALTVGGLFF. The CDR3 nucleotides are TGTGCCAGCAGTTATTCCGCCCTTACCGTGGGAGGACTGTTTTTT.

V and J are TRBV6-5 and TRBJ2-2; possibly TRBD1 or TRBD2 for D (6 bases each). The CDR3 loop spans 16 amino acids. CDR1 is MNHEY, CDR2 SVGAGI, per germline. V was trimmed by 3 bases and J by 4 bases, leaving 15 bases between them. Here the CDR3 DNA reads TGTGCCAGCAGTTATACAACGGGGGCGGGCACCGGGGAGCTGTTTTTT. This codes for CASSYTTGAGTGELFF.

Regarding this clonotype: The missing conserved phenylalanine or tryptophan at the end of this CDR3 makes a read error likely. Because the CDR3's place on the DNA is in doubt, the DNA is left out and the CDR3 is given as listed by TCRdb. The chain is built from TRBV28 and TRBJ2-7. A total of 14 residues make up the CDR3, ends included. Germline loops: CDR1 MDHEN, CDR2 SYDVKM. CDR3 region: CASSFVGDPATSST.

This clonotype has at least ten counts. The chain recombines TRBV12-3 or TRBV12-4 with TRBJ2-4; a weak D match, TRBD1 (6 bases). This CDR3 has 15 amino acids. V shed 6 bases and J shed 5 bases, with 17 bases lying between them. The CDR3 region is CASRVGGEQENIQYF. CDR3 bases: TGTGCCAGCAGGGTAGGGGGAGAGCAAGAAAACATTCAGTACTTC.

The J gene is TRBJ2-7, the V gene TRBV11-2, with unresolved D. Per germline, CDR1 SGHAT and CDR2 FQNNGV. This CDR3 contains 14 residues. V dropped 5 bases and J dropped 2 bases, with 13 bases sitting between them. CDR3 nucleotides: TGTGCCAGCAGCCGTAGCCCCAGCGCCTACGAGCAGTACTTC. This gives the protein CASSRSPSAYEQYF.

A note on this clonotype: The junction differs from germline at one of its ends, possibly a read error. The J gene is TRBJ1-5, the V gene TRBV6-6; D uncertain. The CDR3 covers 15 residues. Germline assignment: CDR1 MNHNY and CDR2 SVGAGI (reference sequence). The CDR3 region is CASAISATDYQPQLF. In DNA, the CDR3 is TGTGCCAGCGCGATATCCGCGACCGACTATCAGCCCCAGCTTTTT.

Remarks on this clonotype: A much larger clone is a single base away; this may be a read error. The rearrangement uses TRBV10-1 and TRBJ2-5, with 10 bases identical to TRBD1. CDR3 size: 16 residues. Germline V gene sequence: CDR1 WNHNN, CDR2 SYGVQD (reference sequence). V dropped 6 bases and J dropped 5; count of bases not matched to a gene: 12. CDR3: CASSSSLTGGFETQYF. The CDR3 nucleotides are TGCGCCAGCAGCTCTAGCCTGACAGGGGGCTTCGAGACCCAGTACTTC.

The chain has TRBV6-5 and TRBJ2-3, with 16 nucleotides matching TRBD2. The V segment lost 6 bases and the J segment 4 bases; nucleotides outside the gene matches: 4. Germline lookup yields CDR1 MNHEY and CDR2 SVGAGI. The CDR3 has 16 amino acids. This CDR3 reads CASSPGLAGGSDTQYF. In DNA, the CDR3 is TGTGCCAGCAGCCCGGGACTAGCGGGAGGGTCAGATACGCAGTATTTT.

In this sample, this clonotype turned up many times. The chain uses TRBV11-3 and TRBJ2-1, with TRBD2 matching 7 bases. The CDR3 is 15 residues long. The germline V gene encodes CDR1 SGHNT and CDR2 YENEEA. J was trimmed by 7 bases and V by 3 bases; bases with no gene match: 9. The CDR3 DNA sequence: TGTGCCAGCAGCTTCGGACTAGGGGAGGGAAATGAGCAGTTCTTC. Translation gives CASSFGLGEGNEQFF.

This clonotype came up a few times. This sequence joins TRBV4-3 and TRBJ2-1; 9 bases agree with TRBD2. J gave up 7 bases and V 4 bases, and 14 bases lay outside the gene matches. Germline values: CDR1 LGHNA, CDR2 YSLEER. The CDR3 totals 17 residues. The CDR3 bases are TGCGCCAGCAGCCGGGGGGGCCTAGCGGGGACCGGGAATGAGCAGTTCTTC. Its protein product is CASSRGGLAGTGNEQFF.

A word on this clonotype: A read error is possible here, since a much larger clone lies one base away. J is TRBJ1-6 and V is TRBV29-1; TRBD1 matches at 8 bases. The CDR3 loop spans 13 amino acids. Germline CDR1 reads SQVTM; CDR2 reads ANQGSEA. The DNA of the CDR3 is TGCAGCGCATCGACAGGGGATAATTCACTCCTCCACTTT. Amino acids: CSASTGDNSLLHF.

To note about this clonotype: The CDR3 carries no conserved terminal phenylalanine or tryptophan, so it likely arises from a read error. The chain recombines TRBV13 with TRBJ2-1, with D possibly matching TRBD1 (6 bases). The CDR3 extends over 16 amino acids. CDR1 is PRHDT, CDR2 FYEKMQ, per germline (reference sequence). Trimming took off 5 bases at V and 7 bases at J, with 21 bases between the two ends. Here the CDR3 reads CASSLPRGQHLNEQFL. CDR3 nucleotides: TGTGCCAGCAGCCTTCCCCGGGGACAACATTTAAATGAGCAGTTCCTT.

Points on this clonotype: At one end, the junction sequence differs from germline, possibly due to a read error. The V gene is TRBV14, the J gene TRBJ1-6; D remains unclear. Germline assignment: CDR1 SGHDN and CDR2 FVKESK. The CDR3 is 14 amino acids. This CDR3 reads CVSSLIRNESPLHF. The DNA of the CDR3 is TGTGTCAGCAGCCTTATTAGGAATGAATCACCCCTCCACTTT.

This clonotype has just a few counts. At one of its ends the junction is not consistent with the germline gene, which may arise from a read error. The V gene is TRBV4-1, the J gene TRBJ1-1; 7 bases agree with TRBD1. The germline V gene has CDR1 MGHRA and CDR2 YSYEKL. The CDR3 runs to 15 residues. Here the CDR3 reads CASNQGQEAKAEAFF. CDR3 nucleotide sequence: TGTGCCAGCAACCAAGGACAGGAGGCGAAGGCTGAAGCTTTCTTT.

With respect to this clonotype: It is likely a read error, because the conserved phenylalanine at the end of the CDR3 is missing. The chain joins TRBV6-6 to TRBJ1-1; D call uncertain. Between the trimmed V and J ends, which lost 5 bases and 5 bases, there was a span of 15 bases. Germline CDR1 reads MNHNY; CDR2 reads SVGAGI (reference sequence). CDR3 length equals 14 residues. The CDR3 sequence is CASSILFGGTEAFL. For the CDR3, the DNA is TGTGCCAGCAGTATACTTTTTGGTGGGACTGAAGCTTTCTTA.

Concerning this clonotype: An end of the junction differs from the germline gene, which may be a read error. Here the CDR3 DNA reads TGTGCCAGCAGCTTAGAGTCCGGGTACACCGGGGGGCTGTTTTTT. Translated: CASSLESGYTGGLFF. The V gene is TRBV11-2, the J gene TRBJ2-2, with TRBD2 as a possible D gene (6 bases). Germline CDR1 is SGHAT and CDR2 is FQNNGV. This CDR3 has 15 residues.